This T cell receptor beta chain was captured by sequencing in a study of cytomegalovirus exposure and HLA in healthy donors. About the study: T cells numbering 150 million to 200 million yielded approximately 100 million unique TCR beta sequences in an earlier analysis. Study-level findings and limits: The listing of 150 to 200 TCR beta chains classed them as cytomegalovirus-associated. Being indistinguishable, some V segments were excluded, TRBV6-2 and TRBV6-3 among them.

A note on this clone: The antigen is not known.

60 Vbeta and 13 Jbeta primers were used in PCR. The repertoire was sequenced with immunoSEQ multiplex PCR; TCRdb's copy has only in-frame clones and lacks some. The table records roughly 130,000 clones, around 76% of them present only once. Trimming left V 0 bases short and J 4 bases short, with 12 bases between. CDR3 length: 15 residues. Germline-derived CDR1 and CDR2 are LGHNA and YSLEER. The clonotype comes from a woman aged 45 to 65 in good health and CMV-seronegative. The V and J genes are TRBV4-3 and TRBJ1-2, with D unresolved. The sample taken for sequencing was PBMCs. CDR3 nucleotides: TGCGCCAGCAGCCAAGAGGCGCGCGGCTTCTATGGCTACACCTTC. It translates to CASSQEARGFYGYTF.